These 7 T cell receptor beta chains were sequenced from one sample in a study of blood T cell repertoires in COVID-19. TCRdb's copy holds only in-frame clones and misses some; the assay was immunoSEQ multiplex PCR. The sample has about 200,000 clones, around 80% seen once. Sequencing was done on a sample of peripheral blood. The receptors derive from a woman aged 70-85 years with acute or convalescent COVID-19.

The J gene is TRBJ1-2, the V gene TRBV19; TRBD1 aligns across 7 bases. From germline, CDR1 is LNHDA and CDR2 SQIVND (reference sequence). With 7 bases clipped from V and 1 base from J, the junction kept 6 bases outside the gene matches. This CDR3 contains 14 residues. The CDR3, as DNA: TGTGCCAGTAAGGGACAGCAATTTAACTATGGCTACACCTTC. This translates into CASKGQQFNYGYTF.

The rearrangement uses TRBV6-2 or TRBV6-3 and TRBJ1-1, with 9 bases identical to TRBD1. CDR1 is MNHEY and CDR2 is SVGEGT in the germline V gene. The junction had 9 bases not matched to a gene; V was cut back by 3 bases and J by 1 base. This CDR3 spans 17 amino acids. The chain's CDR3 is CASSYWDREGANTEAFF. In DNA form, the CDR3 reads TGTGCCAGCAGTTATTGGGACAGGGAAGGCGCGAACACTGAAGCTTTCTTT.

This chain connects TRBV19 to TRBJ1-2, with 8 bases that match TRBD1. This CDR3 has 14 amino acids. J was trimmed by 6 bases and V by 5 bases; bases with no gene match: 8. The germline gives CDR1 LNHDA, CDR2 SQIVND (reference sequence). The CDR3 sequence is CASSPTDRADGYTF. The CDR3 DNA sequence: TGTGCCAGTAGTCCTACGGACAGGGCGGATGGCTACACCTTC.

The rearrangement links TRBV6-5 to TRBJ1-6; 9 bases match TRBD1. The CDR3 has 16 amino acids. Germline CDR1 MNHEY, CDR2 SVGAGI. J was trimmed by 9 bases and V by 0 bases; bases with no gene match: 6. CDR3: CASSYSPGQGRSPLHF. In nucleotides, the CDR3 is TGTGCCAGCAGTTACTCCCCGGGACAGGGTCGTTCACCCCTCCACTTT.

The chain recombines TRBV11-3 with TRBJ2-1, with 8 bases fitting TRBD2. Germline CDR1 is SGHNT and CDR2 is YENEEA. The CDR3 sequence is 18 residues long. V lost 5 bases, J lost 0 bases, and 12 bases stayed unmatched. Here the CDR3 DNA reads TGTGCCAGCAGCCCCGGGTGGGTAGCGGGGACCTCCTACAATGAGCAGTTCTTC. Its translation is CASSPGWVAGTSYNEQFF.

The V call is TRBV29-1, the J call TRBJ1-1; TRBD1 matches 7 bases. J gave up 3 bases and V 5 bases, and 6 bases lay outside the gene matches. Germline V gene data show CDR1 as SQVTM and CDR2 as ANQGSEA. This CDR3 comprises 13 residues. CDR3 in DNA: TGCAGCGTTATGACAGGGTTTGACACTGAAGCTTTCTTT. It encodes CSVMTGFDTEAFF.

The CDR3 loop reads CASSQGLGGGYEQYF. Here the CDR3 DNA reads TGTGCCAGCAGCCAGGGGCTAGGGGGCGGGTACGAGCAGTACTTC. The chain recombines TRBV3-1 (or the pseudogene TRBV3-2) with TRBJ2-7; 7 bases map to TRBD1. Germline assignment: CDR1 LGHDT and CDR2 YNNKEL (reference sequence). With 3 bases clipped from V and 4 bases from J, the junction kept 9 bases outside the gene matches. The CDR3 runs 15 residues.